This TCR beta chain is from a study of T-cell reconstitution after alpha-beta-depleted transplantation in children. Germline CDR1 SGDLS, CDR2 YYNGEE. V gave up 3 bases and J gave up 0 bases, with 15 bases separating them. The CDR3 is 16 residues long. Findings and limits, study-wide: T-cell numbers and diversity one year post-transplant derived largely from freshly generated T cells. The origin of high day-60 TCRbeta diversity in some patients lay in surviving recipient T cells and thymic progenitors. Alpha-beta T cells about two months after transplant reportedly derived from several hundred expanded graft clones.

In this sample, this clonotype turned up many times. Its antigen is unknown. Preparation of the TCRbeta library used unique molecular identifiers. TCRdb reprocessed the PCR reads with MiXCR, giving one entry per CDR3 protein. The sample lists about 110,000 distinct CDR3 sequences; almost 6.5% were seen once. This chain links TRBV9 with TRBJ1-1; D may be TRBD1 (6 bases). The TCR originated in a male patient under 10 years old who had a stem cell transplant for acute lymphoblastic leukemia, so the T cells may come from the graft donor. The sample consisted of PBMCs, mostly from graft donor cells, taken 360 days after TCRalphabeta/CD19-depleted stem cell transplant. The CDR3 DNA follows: TGTGCCAGCAGCGCTGAGGACAGAGCCATGAACACTGAAGCTTTCTTT. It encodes CASSAEDRAMNTEAFF.